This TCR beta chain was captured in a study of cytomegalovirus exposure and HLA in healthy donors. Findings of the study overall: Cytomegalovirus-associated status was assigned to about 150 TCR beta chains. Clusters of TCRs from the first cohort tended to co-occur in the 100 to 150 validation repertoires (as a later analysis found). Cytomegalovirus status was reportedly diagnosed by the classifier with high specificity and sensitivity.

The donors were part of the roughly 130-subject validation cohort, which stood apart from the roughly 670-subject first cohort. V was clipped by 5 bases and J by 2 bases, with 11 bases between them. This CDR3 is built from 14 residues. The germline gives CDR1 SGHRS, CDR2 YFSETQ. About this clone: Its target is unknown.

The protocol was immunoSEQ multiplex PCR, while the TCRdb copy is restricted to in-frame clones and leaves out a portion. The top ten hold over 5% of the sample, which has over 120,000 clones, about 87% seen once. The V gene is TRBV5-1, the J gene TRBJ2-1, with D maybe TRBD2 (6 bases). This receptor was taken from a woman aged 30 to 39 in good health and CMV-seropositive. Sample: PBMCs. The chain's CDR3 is CASRVEGTYNEQFF. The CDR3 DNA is TGCGCCAGCAGGGTGGAGGGGACCTACAATGAGCAGTTCTTC.